This T cell receptor beta chain was recovered during a study of regulatory T cells in long-lasting Graves disease. Findings of the study overall: The study found persistent patients shared more public clonotypes (over 2,500) than new patients (over 850).

Sample time point: newly diagnosed GD, antithyroid drugs for less than 3 months. After RNA was extracted from PBMCs, the TCR library was made from it. The patients were drawn from one endocrinology department in Xi'an, China. Assembly of TCR beta libraries relied on iRepertoire HTBI primers together with Arm-PCR of CDR3 regions. Per the authors' pipeline: Segment identification across samples yielded 60 to 80 TRBV and 14 to 15 TRBJ segments. TCRdb analysed the multiplex PCR reads with MiXCR anew, one entry per CDR3 protein. The V and J calls and clone size come from TCRdb's table, not from the authors' own analysis. The sample holds about 350,000 distinct CDR3 sequences, around 15% seen once. CDR1 MDHEN and CDR2 SYDVKM come from the germline V gene. The V end was cut by 7 bases, the J end by 7 bases, with 13 bases between. This CDR3 is built from 12 residues. In its sample, this clonotype was seen many times. Its antigen is unidentified.

In addition, the sample was reused for a study of T cells in Graves' hyperthyroidism and ophthalmopathy.

The material sequenced was peripheral blood mononuclear cells (PBMCs), taken at new diagnosis, from a patient treated with antithyroid drugs. The chain carries TRBV28 and TRBJ1-2; a possible D gene is TRBD1 (5 bases). The receptor was isolated from a woman younger than 35 with Graves disease. The DNA of the CDR3 is TGTGCCAGCACCGCACTCGGGGGTGGCTACACCTTC. It codes for CASTALGGGYTF.